This T cell receptor beta chain was profiled in a study of blood T cells in healthy people across ages. The study, taken as a whole, reports: Getting older went along with TCR beta diversity per million T cells dropping roughly linearly.

Primed by a sample-barcoded 5' primer and a J-beta primer mix, a second PCR proceeded for 7 to 11 cycles. TCRdb used MiXCR to reprocess the 5' RACE reads, holding one entry per CDR3 protein. The data hold some 710,000 distinct CDR3 sequences, with around a fifth observed a single time. The CDR3 totals 13 residues. The germline V gene encodes CDR1 SEHNR and CDR2 FQNEAQ (reference sequence). This clonotype was counted a few times. The antigen remains unidentified. The source is a man in his sixties or seventies in good health. The material sequenced was blood. The chain is built from TRBV7-9 and TRBJ2-1, with TRBD2 identical over 7 bases. Here the CDR3 reads CAGRTSEVNEQFF. The CDR3 bases are TGTGCGGGGAGGACTAGTGAGGTCAATGAGCAGTTCTTC. The full variable domain, its missing parts supplied by reference TRBV7-9 and TRBJ2-1, is DTGVSQNPRHKITKRGQNVTFRCDPISEHNRLYWYRQTLGQGPEFLTYFQNEAQLEKSRLLSDRFSAERPKGSFSTLEIQRTEQGDSAMYLCAGRTSEVNEQFFGPGTRLTVL.